Listed below are T cell receptor beta chains from one sample, sequenced in a study of regulatory T cells in long-lasting Graves disease. TCRdb fed the multiplex PCR reads into MiXCR, producing one record per CDR3 protein. The data show a few hundred thousand distinct CDR3 sequences, with 20% to 30% seen just once and about 26% held by the top ten. The sample in question was peripheral blood mononuclear cells (PBMCs), obtained when the disease was refractory, from a patient treated with antithyroid drugs. All receptors derive from a female donor with Graves disease. CDR3s include the opening cysteine and the closing phenylalanine or tryptophan. Fields, in order: clone size, V gene, J gene, D gene, CDR3 DNA, CDR3 protein. A D gene is named only where the DNA matches it firmly. Clone size is given for some rows only: seen once, a few or many times, or a class if the clone is expanded.

>-|TRBV15|TRBJ1-1|-
TGTGCCACCAGCAGAGATTCGTGGAACACTGAAGCTTTCTTT
CATSRDSWNTEAFF
>many|TRBV28|TRBJ2-7|-
TGTGCCAGCTATGGAGGACAGCTCTCCTACGAGCAGTACTTC
CASYGGQLSYEQYF
>many|TRBV12-3/TRBV12-4|TRBJ1-4|-
TGTGCCAGCAGTTCCGGACCAGAAAAACTGTTTTTT
CASSSGPEKLFF
>few|TRBV7-9|TRBJ2-7|TRBD1
TGTGCCAGCAGCCCTGGACAGGGGCCATATGTGGAGCAGTACTTC
CASSPGQGPYVEQYF
>few|TRBV7-2|TRBJ1-2|-
TGTGCCAGCAGCCGGGGTCGCAGGGGCTACACCTTC
CASSRGRRGYTF
>many|TRBV6-1|TRBJ1-2|-
TGTGCCAGCAGTGGGGGATCGGGAAACTATGGCTACACCTTC
CASSGGSGNYGYTF
>many|TRBV29-1|TRBJ2-5|-
TGCAGCGCTTACAGGGAGGGGATCGAGACCCAGTACTTC
CSAYREGIETQYF
>few|TRBV12-3/TRBV12-4|TRBJ1-2|-
TGTGCCAGCAGTTCACAGGCCACCGGGGGCTACACCTTC
CASSSQATGGYTF
>many|TRBV10-3|TRBJ1-1|TRBD1
TGTGCCACCGAAACCGGGACAGGGACCACTGAAGCTTTCTTT
CATETGTGTTEAFF
>-|TRBV24-1|TRBJ2-1|TRBD2
TGTGCCACCAGTGAGACGGGACTAGCGGGAGCTGGGTACAATGAGCAGTTCTTC
CATSETGLAGAGYNEQFF
>-|TRBV19|TRBJ1-5|-
TGTGCCAGTAGTAGCAGGAGGGAAAATCAGCCCCAGCGTTTT
CASSSRRENQPQRF
>many|TRBV11-1|TRBJ1-1|-
TGTGCCAGCAGCTTAACAGGGAGGGGCACTGAAGCTTTCTTT
CASSLTGRGTEAFF
>many|TRBV6-1|TRBJ1-6|-
TGTGCCAGTTGCGGGACAAGAGATAATTCACCCCTCCACTTT
CASCGTRDNSPLHF
>-|TRBV20-1|TRBJ2-1|-
TGCAGTGCCAATTCCTACAATGAGCAGTTCTTC
CSANSYNEQFF
>few|TRBV12-3/TRBV12-4|TRBJ1-1|-
TGTGCCAGCAGGTTGGGAGTTAACACTGAAGCTTTCTTT
CASRLGVNTEAFF
>-|TRBV6-1|TRBJ2-1|TRBD2
TGTGCCAGCAGTCCCCTGGGGGGGGGATACAATGAGCAGTTCTTC
CASSPLGGGYNEQFF
>many|TRBV2|TRBJ2-7|TRBD1
TGTGCCAGCAGTGCCGGGACAGATATACTCTACGAGCAGTACTTC
CASSAGTDILYEQYF
>few|TRBV28|TRBJ2-5|TRBD2
TGTGCCAGCAGTTTATTGTTTATAGCGGGAGGGGTGACGCAAGAGACCCAGTACTTC
CASSLLFIAGGVTQETQYF
>-|TRBV20-1|TRBJ2-5|TRBD1
TGCAGTGCCAGGGGGAATTCCCAGCAAGAGACCCAGTACTTC
CSARGNSQQETQYF
>few|TRBV19|TRBJ2-4|-
TGTGCCAGTAGCCCTTCGGACATTATAGCCAAAAACATTCAGTACTTC
CASSPSDIIAKNIQYF